The 2 T cell receptor beta chains below all came from one sample that was sequenced in a study of T cells in Graves' hyperthyroidism and ophthalmopathy. What was amplified from RNA transcripts were TCR beta CDR3 regions. TCR CDR3 regions were first amplified by RT-PCR with HTBI primers. TCRdb fed the multiplex PCR reads into MiXCR, producing one record per CDR3 protein. The sample contains about 570,000 distinct CDR3 sequences, under 60% of which appear only once. Input material: peripheral blood or thyroid tissue (not recorded which). These TCRs come from an adult woman with Graves' disease, either hyperthyroidism or ophthalmopathy (not recorded which).

Turning to this clonotype: One end of the junction is discordant with germline, which a read error may explain. V and J are TRBV2 and TRBJ2-6; possibly TRBD1 for D (6 bases). Germline V CDR1 and CDR2: SNHLY, FYNNEI. This CDR3 has 14 residues. Here the CDR3 reads CAGSRGTGANVLTF. As DNA, the CDR3 is TGTGCCGGCAGCAGGGGCACTGGGGCCAACGTCCTGACTTTC.

The V and J genes are TRBV10-3 and TRBJ1-5, with D tentatively TRBD1 (5 bases). Trimming pared 6 bases from V and 14 bases from J, leaving 20 bases between. Germline CDR1 reads ENHRY; CDR2 reads SYGVKD. The CDR3 loop spans 13 amino acids. The DNA for the CDR3 is TGTGCCATCAGGGAGGGGACTAGCGGCTACGAGCATTTT. Amino acids: CAIREGTSGYEHF.